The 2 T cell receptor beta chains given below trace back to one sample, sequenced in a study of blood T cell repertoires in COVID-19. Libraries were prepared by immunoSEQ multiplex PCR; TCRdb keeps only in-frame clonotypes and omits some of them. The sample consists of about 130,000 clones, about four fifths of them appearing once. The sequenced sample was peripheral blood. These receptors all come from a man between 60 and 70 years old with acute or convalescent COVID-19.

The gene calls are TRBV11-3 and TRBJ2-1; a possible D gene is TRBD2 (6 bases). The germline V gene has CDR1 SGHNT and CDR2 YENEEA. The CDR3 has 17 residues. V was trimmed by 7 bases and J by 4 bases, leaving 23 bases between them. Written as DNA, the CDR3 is TGTGCCAGCAACCTTGGAGGGCCAGGGAGGACGTACAATGAGCAGTTCTTC. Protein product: CASNLGGPGRTYNEQFF.

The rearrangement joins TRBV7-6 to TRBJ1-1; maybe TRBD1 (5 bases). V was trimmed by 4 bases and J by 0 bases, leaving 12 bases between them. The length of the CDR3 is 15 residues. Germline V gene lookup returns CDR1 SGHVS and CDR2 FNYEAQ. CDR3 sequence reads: CASSSGGGLNTEAFF. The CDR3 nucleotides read TGTGCCAGCAGCTCCGGGGGGGGATTGAACACTGAAGCTTTCTTT.